What follows are 8 T cell receptor beta chains derived from one specimen sequenced in a study of blood T cells in healthy people across ages. The authors ran a second PCR of 7 to 11 cycles using a sample-barcoded 5' primer and a J-beta primer mix. Each CDR3 protein is one row after TCRdb ran MiXCR on the 5' RACE reads. The sample lists about 1.4 million distinct CDR3 sequences, approximately 59% occurring once. Sequencing used blood. Receptor source: a man between 18 and 35 years old in good health.

The chain carries TRBV7-2 and TRBJ2-5; D not resolved. CDR1 is SGHTA and CDR2 is FQGNSA in the germline V gene. There are 13 residues in the CDR3. Deletions cut 1 base from V and 7 bases from J, with 10 bases between. The DNA of the CDR3 is TGTGCCAGCAGCTTAGTGTCCCTTGGGACCCAGTACTTC. It is translated as CASSLVSLGTQYF.

The rearrangement joins TRBV7-9 to TRBJ2-7; 7 nucleotides line up with TRBD2. J gave up 3 bases and V 0 bases, and 8 bases lay outside the gene matches. The CDR3 runs to 16 residues. Per germline, CDR1 SEHNR and CDR2 FQNEAQ (reference sequence). DNA for the CDR3: TGTGCCAGCAGCTTAGCGCGGTTCGAGCGGGACTACGAGCAGTACTTC. It encodes CASSLARFERDYEQYF.

The chain combines TRBV7-2 with TRBJ1-1; TRBD1 is a possible D gene (6 bases). V gave up 1 base and J gave up 0 bases, with 9 bases separating them. Germline V CDR1 and CDR2: SGHTA, FQGNSA. This CDR3 contains 15 residues. CDR3 protein: CASSLVTGMNTEAFF. The CDR3 region has the DNA TGTGCCAGCAGCTTAGTTACAGGGATGAACACTGAAGCTTTCTTT.

This clonotype was counted only a few times. This rearrangement joins TRBV3-1 to TRBJ2-7; D uncertain. This CDR3 spans 15 amino acids. Germline V CDR1 and CDR2: LGHDT, YNNKEL (reference sequence). V was pared by 0 bases and J by 2 bases, with 11 bases between. The CDR3, as DNA: TGTGCCAGCAGCCAAGATCCTGACTCCGCCTACGAGCAGTACTTC. Translation gives CASSQDPDSAYEQYF.

The sample holds a few counts of this clonotype. V usage is TRBV7-2 and J usage is TRBJ2-5; D is possibly TRBD1 or TRBD2 (5 bases each). The CDR3 has 15 residues. Trimming took off 5 bases at V and 11 bases at J, with 24 bases between the two ends. Germline values: CDR1 SGHTA, CDR2 FQGNSA. CDR3 amino acids: CASSAQATVLEEQYF. The DNA for the CDR3 is TGTGCCAGCAGCGCACAGGCCACGGTCCTGGAGGAGCAGTACTTC.

This clonotype came up a few times. J is TRBJ2-1 and V is TRBV2; a weak D match, TRBD2 (5 bases). CDR3 length: 12 amino acids. Germline V gene sequence: CDR1 SNHLY, CDR2 FYNNEI. V gave up 10 bases and J gave up 8 bases, with 15 bases separating them. The CDR3: CATRSSNHEQFF. CDR3 DNA sequence: TGTGCCACAAGATCTAGCAACCATGAGCAGTTCTTC.

This clonotype has only a few counts. The chain links TRBV2 to TRBJ2-1; TRBD1 matches at 7 bases. The J segment lost 4 bases and the V segment lost 5 bases, leaving 8 bases of the junction unmatched. This CDR3 contains 15 residues. Germline lookup yields CDR1 SNHLY and CDR2 FYNNEI. The CDR3 spells CASSTRQGGYNEQFF. For the CDR3, the DNA is TGTGCCAGCAGTACTAGACAGGGCGGGTACAATGAGCAGTTCTTC.

The chain couples TRBV5-1 to TRBJ2-1; no clear D gene. Per the germline V gene, CDR1 is SGHRS and CDR2 is YFSETQ. This CDR3 has 14 amino acids. V lost 0 bases and J lost 6, with 10 bases in between. The CDR3 is CASSLGHRINEQFF. DNA for the CDR3: TGCGCCAGCAGCTTGGGACACCGAATCAATGAGCAGTTCTTC.